Shown below are 17 T cell receptor beta chains from a single sample sequenced in a study of CXCR3-negative and CXCR3-positive naive CD8 T cells. General study results and limits: More hydrophobic TRB CDR3s occurred in CXCR3-positive than in CXCR3-negative naive cells.

No cognate antigen is known for these TCRs. In preparing the TRB cDNA libraries, 5' RACE with UMI labels was used. TCRdb re-called the 5' RACE reads, yielding one record per CDR3 amino acid sequence without DNA. Its clone listing holds just under 65,000 distinct CDR3 sequences. Material: naive CXCR3+ CD8+ T cells from blood. Subset defined: CD45RO-CCR7+CD27+CD95- naive CD8+ T cells expressing CXCR3 (TNR3+). These receptors all come from a human donor in good health. Some clones in this sample may be carry-over from other donors' samples.

The V call is TRBV5-1, the J call TRBJ2-7. Germline lookup yields CDR1 SGHRS and CDR2 YFSETQ. The CDR3 contains 15 residues. CDR3 in amino acids: CASSLVGTDSYEQYF. Full variable domain (rest looked up from reference TRBV5-1 and TRBJ2-7): KAGVTQTPRYLIKTRGQQVTLSCSPISGHRSVSWYQQTPGQGLQFLFEYFSETQRNKGNFPGRFSGRQFSNSRSEMNVSTLELGDSALYLCASSLVGTDSYEQYFGPGTRLTVT.

This chain links TRBV29-1 with TRBJ2-5; TCRdb selects TRBD2, and the lack of DNA leaves this call unchecked. CDR1 is SQVTM, CDR2 ANQGSEA, per germline. This CDR3 spans 14 amino acids. This CDR3 is CSVDRAGGQETQYF.

This sequence joins TRBV5-1 and TRBJ2-3; TCRdb indicates TRBD1, and absent DNA this call remains unverified. Germline values: CDR1 SGHRS, CDR2 YFSETQ. The CDR3 spans 15 residues. The CDR3 sequence is CASSAGDRVADTQYF.

The rearrangement joins TRBV6-2 or TRBV6-3 to TRBJ2-7; the D call from TCRdb, TRBD2, cannot be confirmed without DNA. Germline V gene data show CDR1 as MNHEY and CDR2 as SVGEGT. The CDR3 is 14 residues long. CDR3 sequence reads: CASSYSSGDYEQYF.

The V and J genes are TRBV28 and TRBJ2-1; TCRdb designates TRBD1, a call that cannot be tested without DNA. Germline CDR1 is MDHEN and CDR2 is SYDVKM. The CDR3 totals 14 residues. The chain's CDR3 is CASSPGPGVNEQFF.

The chain is built from TRBV7-9 and TRBJ2-6; TCRdb lists TRBD1, though no DNA is available to test this call. This CDR3 comprises 17 residues. The germline V gene encodes CDR1 SEHNR and CDR2 FQNEAQ (reference sequence). The CDR3 protein is CGSSGVPLSGGANVLTF.

This chain uses TRBV29-1 with TRBJ2-5; TCRdb's D gene call, TRBD1, goes unchecked for lack of DNA. This CDR3 region has 14 residues. Germline lookup yields CDR1 SQVTM and CDR2 ANQGSEA. This CDR3 reads CSVVDRGYQETQYF.

The chain joins TRBV12-3 or TRBV12-4 to TRBJ2-5. The CDR3 runs to 12 residues. CDR3: CASSLGAETQYF.

The chain links TRBV6-6 to TRBJ1-2; the TCRdb call, TRBD1, lacks DNA for checking. This CDR3 is built from 14 residues. The germline V gene encodes CDR1 MNHNY and CDR2 SVGAGI (reference sequence). CDR3 sequence: CASSRLDRLYGYTF.

The V call is TRBV12-3 or TRBV12-4, the J call TRBJ2-1; TCRdb calls TRBD2, which cannot be checked without DNA. CDR3 length equals 15 residues. The CDR3 protein is CASSLESGEYNEQFF.

The chain links TRBV19 to TRBJ1-4; as DNA is missing, the TRBD1 call by TCRdb cannot be tested. The CDR3 is 16 amino acids. Germline lookup yields CDR1 LNHDA and CDR2 SQIVND (reference sequence). The CDR3 loop reads CASGTGGYATNEKLFF.

This chain links TRBV7-9 with TRBJ2-7; TCRdb selects TRBD1, and the lack of DNA leaves this call unchecked. The germline gives CDR1 SEHNR, CDR2 FQNEAQ (reference sequence). The CDR3 sequence is 13 residues long. The CDR3 reads CASGGAAAYEQYF.

The genes are TRBV4-1 and TRBJ1-1; TCRdb returns TRBD1, unconfirmable since there is no DNA. The CDR3 is 14 residues long. Germline CDR1 MGHRA, CDR2 YSYEKL. CDR3 residues: CASSPYGQDTEAFF.

The V call is TRBV3-1, the J call TRBJ1-3. Germline CDR1 LGHDT, CDR2 YNNKEL (reference sequence). This CDR3 contains 20 residues. The CDR3 loop is CASSQDRPWEGTWAGNTIYF.

This chain connects TRBV28 to TRBJ1-1; there is no DNA to check the TCRdb D call of TRBD1. CDR3 length equals 15 residues. Per germline, CDR1 MDHEN and CDR2 SYDVKM. The chain's CDR3 is CASSANRDGNTEAFF.

The chain recombines TRBV14 with TRBJ2-1; TCRdb proposes TRBD1, but this gene call is untestable without DNA. The CDR3 spans 16 residues. Germline V gene sequence: CDR1 SGHDN, CDR2 FVKESK. This CDR3 is CASRSFSGTGGNEQFF.

The chain links TRBV23-1 to TRBJ2-2; the TRBD2 assignment by TCRdb is unverifiable without DNA. TRBV23-1 belongs to the ORF category, with a function that is uncertain. The length of the CDR3 is 14 residues. CDR3 sequence: CASRSGGVSGELFF.